These 32 T cell receptor beta chains came from one sample sequenced in a study of beta chain features in type 1 diabetes. Reverse transcription of all isolated RNA meant that expressed TCRB transcripts were sequenced. The repertoire was sequenced with immunoSEQ multiplex PCR; TCRdb's copy has only in-frame clones and lacks some. The sample shows more than 150,000 clones, about 13% of them seen only once. What was sequenced was central memory CD4+ T cells from blood. These receptors came from a woman aged 18-29 years in good health.

This clone was seen a handful of times. The rearrangement uses TRBV6-5 and TRBJ2-5, with 10 positions matching TRBD1. Looked up from germline, CDR1 is MNHEY and CDR2 is SVGAGI. Trimming took 5 bases from V and 5 from J; bases not matched to a gene: 8. The CDR3 consists of 15 residues. Written as DNA, the CDR3 is TGTGCCAGCAGTGGGGGGACAGGGGTGTTGGAGACCCAGTACTTC. Protein product: CASSGGTGVLETQYF.

Note on this clone: The sample contains more than one DNA sequence encoding this CDR3. V and J are TRBV5-1 and TRBJ1-1; D perhaps matches TRBD1 (6 bases). This CDR3 has 15 residues. Germline assignment: CDR1 SGHRS and CDR2 YFSETQ. V was pared by 3 bases and J by 1 base, with 13 bases between. The CDR3 nucleotides read TGCGCCAGCAGCTCTTGGGGGCAGGGGAACACTGAAGCTTTCTTT. It translates to CASSSWGQGNTEAFF.

The genes are TRBV7-2 and TRBJ1-3; TRBD1 matches at 9 bases. There are 15 residues in the CDR3. Trimming at V came to 5 bases and at J to 2 bases, leaving 4 bases not matched to a gene. CDR1 is SGHTA, CDR2 FQGNSA, per germline. CDR3 sequence reads: CASSLRQGAGNTIYF. CDR3 bases: TGTGCCAGCAGCCTCCGACAGGGGGCTGGAAACACCATATATTTT.

The rearrangement joins TRBV28 to TRBJ2-5, with D possibly TRBD2 on 6 matching bases. There are 14 residues in the CDR3. The V gene's germline CDR1 is MDHEN and CDR2 SYDVKM. V dropped 4 bases and J dropped 5 bases, with 14 bases sitting between them. The CDR3 spells CASSSGRSGETQYF. CDR3 sequence (DNA): TGTGCCAGCAGTTCGGGGCGGAGCGGGGAGACCCAGTACTTC.

By sample share, this clone is medium-sized. V gene TRBV4-3 combines with J gene TRBJ2-7, with D perhaps TRBD2 (5 bases). V was clipped by 3 bases and J by 6 bases, with 18 bases between them. In germline, CDR1 is LGHNA, CDR2 YSLEER. This CDR3 region has 15 residues. CDR3: CASSHEAGNHAEQYF. The CDR3 nucleotides are TGCGCCAGCAGCCACGAAGCCGGGAATCATGCCGAGCAGTACTTC.

The genes are TRBV27 and TRBJ2-3, with 9 nucleotides matching TRBD2. J gave up 0 bases and V 4 bases, and 11 bases lay outside the gene matches. The CDR3 covers 18 residues. CDR1 MNHEY and CDR2 SMNVEV come from the germline V gene (reference sequence). The CDR3 reads CASSSRGGRAPSTDTQYF. The CDR3 coding sequence is TGTGCCAGCAGTTCCCGCGGCGGGAGGGCTCCTAGCACAGATACGCAGTATTTT.

Only a few counts were recorded for this clone. The V gene is TRBV6-5, the J gene TRBJ1-1; possibly TRBD1 for D (5 bases). The V end was cut by 6 bases, the J end by 3 bases, with 11 bases between. Germline V gives CDR1 MNHEY, CDR2 SVGAGI. The CDR3 spans 13 residues. The CDR3 sequence: CASRPWGDTEAFF. The DNA for the CDR3 is TGTGCCAGCAGACCTTGGGGGGACACTGAAGCTTTCTTT.

This clone was detected a few times. CDR3 residues: CASSRSLSGELFF. In DNA form, the CDR3 reads TGTGCCAGCAGCCGTTCACTGTCCGGGGAGCTGTTTTTT. This chain joins TRBV11-2 and TRBJ2-2, with no clear D. Per germline, CDR1 SGHAT and CDR2 FQNNGV. V lost 5 bases to trimming and J lost 6 bases, with 10 bases between them. This CDR3 spans 13 amino acids.

The V call is TRBV19, the J call TRBJ2-1; tentative D call: TRBD1 (6 bases). CDR1 is LNHDA, CDR2 SQIVND, per germline (reference sequence). This CDR3 is built from 16 residues. V lost 6 bases, J lost 2 bases, and 17 bases lay in between. The CDR3, as DNA: TGTGCCAGTAGGCCGACAGGCGGACGGACCTACAATGAGCAGTTCTTC. Translation gives CASRPTGGRTYNEQFF.

This chain joins TRBV29-1 and TRBJ2-7, with D possibly matching TRBD1 (6 bases). Between the trimmed V and J ends, which lost 4 bases and 4 bases, there was a span of 14 bases. Per the germline V gene, CDR1 is SQVTM and CDR2 is ANQGSEA. The CDR3 spans 13 residues. In DNA form, the CDR3 reads TGCAGCGTTGGCCAGGGGATTTCATACGAGCAGTACTTC. Translated: CSVGQGISYEQYF.

The rearrangement links TRBV13 to TRBJ1-5; D remains ambiguous. The germline gives CDR1 PRHDT, CDR2 FYEKMQ (reference sequence). V dropped 5 bases and J dropped 6 bases, with 11 bases sitting between them. There are 13 residues in the CDR3. CDR3: CASSRGRSQPQHF. CDR3 nucleotides: TGTGCCAGCAGCCGGGGTAGGAGTCAGCCCCAGCATTTT.

The chain couples TRBV6-6 to TRBJ2-1; TRBD1 agrees at 7 bases. V was pared by 5 bases and J by 4 bases, with 11 bases of the junction left unmatched. CDR3 size: 16 residues. Germline V gives CDR1 MNHNY, CDR2 SVGAGI (reference sequence). In DNA, the CDR3 is TGTGCCAGCAGTCGACCTTCAACACAGGGGTACAATGAGCAGTTCTTC. Translating gives CASSRPSTQGYNEQFF.

The chain is built from TRBV18 and TRBJ1-1; TRBD1 aligns across 7 bases. This CDR3 comprises 15 residues. Germline-derived CDR1 and CDR2 are KGHSH and LQKENI. V lost 4 bases to trimming and J lost 0 bases; unmatched junction nucleotides: 5. CDR3 DNA: TGTGCCAGCTCACAAAGGACAGGAATGAACACTGAAGCTTTCTTT. Translation: CASSQRTGMNTEAFF.

This clone has just a few counts. V is TRBV2 and J is TRBJ2-6; D is possibly TRBD1 (6 bases). With 7 bases removed from V and 4 bases from J, the gap between germline ends came to 11 bases. Germline lookup yields CDR1 SNHLY and CDR2 FYNNEI. The length of the CDR3 is 14 residues. The DNA for the CDR3 is TGTGCCAGCACCACAGGGTTAGGGGCCAACGTCCTGACTTTC. This translates into CASTTGLGANVLTF.

This clone was observed a handful of times. This chain connects TRBV5-1 to TRBJ1-2, with a weak D call TRBD1 (5 bases). The length of the CDR3 is 13 residues. Trimming removed 3 bases from V and 8 bases from J, with 14 bases in between. The germline gives CDR1 SGHRS, CDR2 YFSETQ. The CDR3 DNA sequence: TGCGCCAGCAGCTCGGCTCAGGGAACCGGCTACACCTTC. Amino acids: CASSSAQGTGYTF.

The chain uses TRBV11-3 and TRBJ2-3; TRBD2 aligns across 9 bases. J was trimmed by 1 base and V by 5 bases; bases with no gene match: 7. The CDR3 has 16 amino acids. In germline, CDR1 is SGHNT, CDR2 YENEEA. CDR3 sequence reads: CASSAQRTSGTDTQYF. The CDR3 nucleotides read TGTGCCAGCAGCGCCCAACGGACTAGCGGCACAGATACGCAGTATTTT.

This clone appeared a few times. V and J are TRBV2 and TRBJ1-1, with D hard to call. V lost 0 bases and J lost 2, with 10 bases in between. The length of the CDR3 is 15 residues. The V gene's germline CDR1 is SNHLY and CDR2 FYNNEI. The CDR3 spells CASSEALAVNTEAFF. The DNA of the CDR3 is TGTGCCAGCAGTGAAGCGCTTGCAGTCAACACTGAAGCTTTCTTT.

This chain connects TRBV29-1 to TRBJ2-5; 15 positions agree with TRBD2. The CDR3 runs 16 residues. With V trimmed by 7 bases and J by 5 bases, 11 bases remained unmatched. Germline V CDR1 and CDR2: SQVTM, ANQGSEA. The chain's CDR3 is CSARPPGTSGRETQYF. CDR3 coding DNA: TGCAGCGCCAGGCCGCCTGGGACTAGCGGGAGGGAGACCCAGTACTTC. Combining the CDR3 with reference TRBV29-1 and TRBJ2-5 gives the whole variable domain SAVISQKPSRDICQRGTSLTIQCQVDSQVTMMFWYRQQPGQSLTLIATANQGSEATYESGFVIDKFPISRPNLTFSTLTVSNMSPEDSSIYLCSARPPGTSGRETQYFGPGTRLLVL.

The J gene is TRBJ2-1, the V gene TRBV9; 8 bases align to TRBD2. The ends lost 2 bases at V and 8 bases at J; junction bases unmatched: 9. The CDR3 runs to 15 residues. CDR1 and CDR2 (germline): SGDLS, YYNGEE. The CDR3 loop is CASSVSGTSVHEQFF. Here the CDR3 DNA reads TGTGCCAGCAGCGTTTCCGGGACTAGTGTTCATGAGCAGTTCTTC.

The table lists this clone with a few counts. The V call is TRBV7-2, the J call TRBJ1-2, with D tentatively TRBD1 (5 bases). Trimming removed 1 base from V and 4 bases from J, with 10 bases in between. This CDR3 region has 14 residues. Germline CDR1 is SGHTA and CDR2 is FQGNSA. The CDR3 bases are TGTGCCAGCAGCTTAGACAGGACCTTCTATGGCTACACCTTC. It specifies CASSLDRTFYGYTF.

This clone was seen more than once but under ten times. This chain links TRBV2 with TRBJ2-6; D gene unclear. The CDR3 length is 14 residues. Germline V CDR1 and CDR2: SNHLY, FYNNEI. Trimming left V 7 bases short and J 0 bases short, with 7 bases between. CDR3 protein: CASTAHSGANVLTF. As DNA, the CDR3 is TGTGCCAGCACCGCACACTCTGGGGCCAACGTCCTGACTTTC.

The chain employs TRBV9 and TRBJ1-1; maybe TRBD1 (5 bases). V dropped 3 bases and J dropped 8 bases, with 14 bases sitting between them. Germline lookup yields CDR1 SGDLS and CDR2 YYNGEE. The CDR3 sequence is 13 residues long. In nucleotides, the CDR3 is TGTGCCAGCAGCGGGCAGGGCCACTTCGAAGCTTTCTTT. It yields the protein CASSGQGHFEAFF. Full variable domain (rest looked up from reference TRBV9 and TRBJ1-1): DSGVTQTPKHLITATGQRVTLRCSPRSGDLSVYWYQQSLDQGLQFLIQYYNGEERAKGNILERFSAQQFPDLHSELNLSSLELGDSALYFCASSGQGHFEAFFGQGTRLTVV.

This clone showed up just a few times. V usage is TRBV7-2 and J usage is TRBJ1-1; 9 nucleotides match TRBD1. The CDR3 is 14 residues long. Germline loops: CDR1 SGHTA, CDR2 FQGNSA. J was trimmed by 5 bases and V by 5 bases; bases with no gene match: 6. The CDR3, as DNA: TGTGCCAGCAGCCCAGACAGGGGGATAACTGAAGCTTTCTTT. It encodes CASSPDRGITEAFF.

In this sample, this clone turned up a few times. The sample has other DNA sequences that encode this CDR3 too. The rearrangement joins TRBV7-9 to TRBJ2-3; D possibly corresponds to TRBD2 (6 bases). Germline V gene data show CDR1 as SEHNR and CDR2 as FQNEAQ (reference sequence). V was clipped by 3 bases and J by 2 bases, with 9 bases between them. The CDR3 sequence is 14 residues long. For the CDR3, the DNA is TGTGCCAGCAGCTTGGCGGGGACCACAGATACGCAGTATTTT. Translating it yields CASSLAGTTDTQYF.

A word on this clone: This may be a read error: a much more frequent sequence differs by one nucleotide. This chain uses TRBV28 with TRBJ2-5, with 7 positions matching TRBD1. CDR1 MDHEN and CDR2 SYDVKM come from the germline V gene. Trimming cost V 6 bases and J 3 bases; bases outside gene matches: 1. This CDR3 has 12 residues. The CDR3 sequence: CASRTGEETQYF. As DNA, the CDR3 is TGTGCCAGCAGAACAGGGGAAGAGACCCAGTACTTC.

The chain joins TRBV6-6 to TRBJ2-3; the match to TRBD2 covers 8 bases. Unmatched junction bases numbered 1, after V lost 6 bases and J lost 2 bases. This CDR3 has 13 amino acids. Germline CDR1 and CDR2: MNHNY and SVGAGI (reference sequence). The CDR3 loop reads CASRGLVTDTQYF. CDR3 DNA: TGTGCCAGCAGGGGACTAGTCACAGATACGCAGTATTTT.

Concerning this clone itself: Other DNA sequences within the sample encode an identical CDR3. The gene calls are TRBV28 and TRBJ2-3; 12 nucleotides align to TRBD2. J was trimmed by 1 base and V by 7 bases; bases with no gene match: 6. This CDR3 spans 16 amino acids. Per germline, CDR1 MDHEN and CDR2 SYDVKM. As DNA, the CDR3 is TGTGCCAGCATCCGTCGACTAGCGGGGGGCACAGATACGCAGTATTTT. Protein product: CASIRRLAGGTDTQYF.

The chain carries TRBV29-1 and TRBJ1-1; D might be TRBD1 (5 bases). The germline gives CDR1 SQVTM, CDR2 ANQGSEA. Trimming left V 3 bases short and J 7 bases short, with 12 bases between. The CDR3 runs 12 residues. CDR3 in amino acids: CSVEAGRGEAFF. The CDR3 DNA reads TGCAGCGTTGAGGCAGGGAGGGGTGAAGCTTTCTTT.

The V call is TRBV19, the J call TRBJ2-6; D is possibly TRBD2 (6 bases). V lost 5 bases and J lost 8, with 10 bases in between. Germline V gene lookup returns CDR1 LNHDA and CDR2 SQIVND (reference sequence). The CDR3 has 13 amino acids. CDR3 sequence: CASSEGLPNVLTF. In DNA form, the CDR3 reads TGTGCCAGTAGTGAGGGACTCCCCAACGTCCTGACTTTC.

The rearrangement uses TRBV27 and TRBJ1-5; D remains ambiguous. Germline lookup yields CDR1 MNHEY and CDR2 SMNVEV (reference sequence). V lost 0 bases and J 2 bases, leaving 8 bases between the germline ends. There are 15 residues in the CDR3. The CDR3 sequence: CASSLSRVGNQPQHF. The CDR3 DNA follows: TGTGCCAGCAGTTTATCTCGGGTCGGCAATCAGCCCCAGCATTTT.

The chain joins TRBV5-4 to TRBJ1-1; 7 positions agree with TRBD1. The CDR3 is 15 residues long. After removal of 4 bases from V and 3 bases from J, the junction contained 9 bases not matched to a gene. The germline V gene encodes CDR1 SGHNT and CDR2 YYREEE (reference sequence). DNA for the CDR3: TGTGCCAGCAGCAGGGACAGTCTGGGTGACACTGAAGCTTTCTTT. Amino acids: CASSRDSLGDTEAFF.

Only a few counts were recorded for this clone. V is TRBV28 and J is TRBJ1-1; 10 bases are shared with TRBD1. Germline V gene lookup returns CDR1 MDHEN and CDR2 SYDVKM. The V gene end was trimmed by 4 bases and the J gene end by 5 bases; junction bases not matched to a gene: 7. The CDR3 sequence is 15 residues long. The CDR3 here is CASSSGTGVGTEAFF. The CDR3 bases are TGTGCCAGCAGTTCCGGGACAGGGGTCGGAACTGAAGCTTTCTTT.